Presented here are 32 T cell receptor beta chains from one specimen sequenced in a study of technical replicates of blood from several donors. Profiled with immunoSEQ multiplex PCR; TCRdb holds only in-frame clones, not every one. The data contain approximately 81,000 clones, more than 90% of them singletons. The sequencing input was T cells isolated from PBMCs. These receptors all stem from a human donor in good health.

The rearrangement links TRBV28 to TRBJ1-1; D remains unclear. Germline CDR1 MDHEN, CDR2 SYDVKM. This CDR3 has 11 residues. Trimming left V 11 bases short and J 4 bases short, with 11 bases between. The CDR3 loop reads CAPRRATEAFF. The CDR3 coding sequence is TGTGCCCCCCGGAGGGCCACTGAAGCTTTCTTT.

V is TRBV30 and J is TRBJ2-7, with TRBD1 matching 7 bases. CDR3 length equals 12 residues. V was clipped by 2 bases and J by 5 bases; unmatched bases: 3. Germline loops: CDR1 GTSNPN, CDR2 SVGIG (reference sequence). The CDR3: CAWSNRGHEQYF. The CDR3 DNA is TGTGCCTGGAGTAACAGGGGCCACGAGCAGTACTTC.

The chain recombines TRBV2 with TRBJ1-1; a weak D match, TRBD1 (5 bases). From germline, CDR1 is SNHLY and CDR2 FYNNEI. The CDR3 is made up of 15 amino acids. Trimming removed 0 bases at V and 6 bases at J, with 14 bases between. For the CDR3, the DNA is TGTGCCAGCAGTGAAGCGGCAGGGTATCGGTCTGAAGCTTTCTTT. Translation gives CASSEAAGYRSEAFF.

The J gene is TRBJ2-1, the V gene TRBV29-1, with TRBD2 matching over 8 bases. CDR3 length: 14 amino acids. Trimming cost V 4 bases and J 4 bases; bases outside gene matches: 6. Germline V lookup: CDR1 SQVTM, CDR2 ANQGSEA. CDR3 amino acids: CSVGGSGGYNEQFF. For the CDR3, the DNA is TGCAGCGTTGGAGGGTCGGGGGGGTACAATGAGCAGTTCTTC.

The chain carries TRBV6-1 and TRBJ2-2; D is undetermined. The CDR3 has 13 amino acids. Per the germline V gene, CDR1 is MNHNS and CDR2 is SASEGT. V shed 3 bases and J shed 2 bases, with 4 bases lying between them. This CDR3 reads CASSDINTGELFF. CDR3 bases: TGTGCCAGCAGTGATATTAACACCGGGGAGCTGTTTTTT.

This chain links TRBV12-5 with TRBJ2-1, with a possible D match to TRBD1 (7 bases). The V and J ends lost 7 bases and 4 bases respectively, with 17 bases between them. The germline CDR1 and CDR2 sequences are LGHNT and FRNRAP. The CDR3 spans 15 residues. The CDR3 loop is CASASGDRSYNEQFF. The CDR3 region has the DNA TGTGCTAGTGCCTCGGGGGACAGATCTTACAATGAGCAGTTCTTC.

This chain links TRBV29-1 with TRBJ1-1; 9 bases map to TRBD1. Looked up from germline, CDR1 is SQVTM and CDR2 is ANQGSEA. V dropped 6 bases and J dropped 5; count of bases not matched to a gene: 4. The CDR3 has 12 amino acids. The CDR3, as DNA: TGCAGCGTCGGACAGGGGCGGACTGAAGCTTTCTTT. Amino acid sequence: CSVGQGRTEAFF.

The chain links TRBV7-9 to TRBJ2-1; TRBD2 is a possible D gene (6 bases). The CDR3 loop spans 17 amino acids. The germline V gene encodes CDR1 SEHNR and CDR2 FQNEAQ (reference sequence). V lost 2 bases and J lost 11, with 25 bases in between. The CDR3 DNA follows: TGTGCCAGCAGCTTACCCCTCGACAGCGCGGGATTGGGAAAGCAGTTCTTC. This codes for CASSLPLDSAGLGKQFF. Using reference TRBV7-9 and TRBJ2-1 for the parts outside the CDR3, the full variable domain is DTGVSQNPRHKITKRGQNVTFRCDPISEHNRLYWYRQTLGQGPEFLTYFQNEAQLEKSRLLSDRFSAERPKGSFSTLEIQRTEQGDSAMYLCASSLPLDSAGLGKQFFGPGTRLTVL.

The chain uses TRBV18 and TRBJ2-5, with D possibly TRBD2 on 7 matching bases. The CDR3 has 16 residues. Trimming removed 3 bases at V and 5 bases at J, with 19 bases between. Germline CDR1 KGHSH, CDR2 LQKENI. The CDR3 region has the DNA TGTGCCAGCTCACCCATCGGAGGAGGGGGAGGGGAGACCCAGTACTTC. Protein sequence: CASSPIGGGGGETQYF. Full variable domain (missing parts from reference TRBV18 and TRBJ2-5): NAGVMQNPRHLVRRRGQEARLRCSPMKGHSHVYWYRQLPEEGLKFMVYLQKENIIDESGMPKERFSAEFPKEGPSILRIQQVVRGDSAAYFCASSPIGGGGGETQYFGPGTRLLVL.

This chain connects TRBV29-1 to TRBJ2-7; a possible D gene is TRBD2 (5 bases). V was shortened by 5 bases and J by 0 bases, with 11 bases between the two germline ends. CDR1 is SQVTM and CDR2 is ANQGSEA in the germline V gene. CDR3 length: 13 amino acids. CDR3 bases: TGCAGCGTTAGGACGGGGAGCTCCTACGAGCAGTACTTC. Translated: CSVRTGSSYEQYF.

This rearrangement joins TRBV7-9 to TRBJ2-7; weak D call: TRBD1 (6 bases). Trimming removed 4 bases from V and 2 bases from J, with 15 bases in between. The CDR3 runs to 15 residues. Germline CDR1 SEHNR, CDR2 FQNEAQ (reference sequence). The CDR3 bases are TGTGCCAGCAGCTCCTCCAGACAGGTACCCTACGAGCAGTACTTC. This codes for CASSSSRQVPYEQYF.

This chain uses TRBV6-5 with TRBJ2-1, with 11 positions matching TRBD2. This CDR3 region has 16 residues. Germline V gives CDR1 MNHEY, CDR2 SVGAGI. Trimming cost V 0 bases and J 5 bases; bases outside gene matches: 3. CDR3 bases: TGTGCCAGCAGTTACTCGCCGACTAGCGGGAACAATGAGCAGTTCTTC. Protein product: CASSYSPTSGNNEQFF.

The chain has TRBV7-9 and TRBJ2-7, with 8 bases lining up with TRBD1. Germline-derived CDR1 and CDR2 are SEHNR and FQNEAQ (reference sequence). J gave up 2 bases and V 4 bases, and 13 bases lay outside the gene matches. The CDR3 is 17 amino acids. This CDR3 reads CASSSHAQGVITYEQYF. CDR3 sequence (DNA): TGTGCCAGCAGCTCTCATGCACAGGGGGTCATCACCTACGAGCAGTACTTC.

The chain combines TRBV4-3 with TRBJ2-2; no clear D. The germline V gene encodes CDR1 LGHNA and CDR2 YSLEER. Trimming removed 0 bases from V and 9 bases from J, with 11 bases in between. The CDR3 loop spans 14 amino acids. CDR3 region: CASSQENFARELFF. In DNA, the CDR3 is TGCGCCAGCAGCCAAGAAAACTTCGCCAGGGAGCTGTTTTTT.

The DNA of the CDR3 is TGTGCCAGCAGAGGCGGGATTAACGAGCAGTACTTC. Translating it yields CASRGGINEQYF. V gene TRBV27 combines with J gene TRBJ2-7; a possible D gene is TRBD2 (6 bases). Trimming took 6 bases from V and 5 from J, leaving 11 bases between them. CDR1 MNHEY and CDR2 SMNVEV come from the germline V gene (reference sequence). This CDR3 is built from 12 residues.

The chain has TRBV28 and TRBJ2-7; TRBD1 matches at 7 bases. In germline, CDR1 is MDHEN, CDR2 SYDVKM. The CDR3 spans 12 residues. The V segment lost 10 bases and the J segment 3 bases; nucleotides outside the gene matches: 6. The CDR3 sequence is CATLTGVYEQYF. The CDR3 DNA follows: TGTGCCACCCTAACAGGGGTCTACGAGCAGTACTTC.

This chain joins TRBV2 and TRBJ2-5, with 7 bases aligning to TRBD2. This CDR3 is 16 amino acids long. The germline CDR1 and CDR2 sequences are SNHLY and FYNNEI. V dropped 6 bases and J dropped 2; count of bases not matched to a gene: 12. CDR3 in DNA: TGTGCCAGCAGCGACTCCGAAGCGGGACCGCAAGAGACCCAGTACTTC. It is translated as CASSDSEAGPQETQYF. Drawing the rest from reference TRBV2 and TRBJ2-5, the complete variable domain is EPEVTQTPSHQVTQMGQEVILRCVPISNHLYFYWYRQILGQKVEFLVSFYNNEISEKSEIFDDQFSVERPDGSNFTLKIRSTKLEDSAMYFCASSDSEAGPQETQYFGPGTRLLVL.

The rearrangement uses TRBV7-6 and TRBJ2-6; TRBD1 matches 7 bases. This CDR3 region has 18 residues. Germline-derived CDR1 and CDR2 are SGHVS and FNYEAQ. V gave up 1 base and J gave up 0 bases; unmatched junction bases: 6. The CDR3 DNA is TGTGCCAGCAGCTTAGGGGGACAGCTACTCTCTGGGGCCAACGTCCTGACTTTC. Residues: CASSLGGQLLSGANVLTF.

This clone was observed once. This chain's CDR3 is CASSFITTSGSWMDEQFF. DNA of the CDR3: TGTGCCAGCAGCTTCATAACGACGAGCGGGAGCTGGATGGATGAGCAGTTCTTC. The genes are TRBV11-2 and TRBJ2-1; the match to TRBD2 covers 8 bases. V lost 3 bases and J lost 8; bases outside the gene matches: 18. CDR1 is SGHAT and CDR2 is FQNNGV in the germline V gene. This CDR3 is built from 18 residues.

V is TRBV5-4 and J is TRBJ2-3; D is possibly TRBD2 (6 bases). The CDR3 is 14 residues long. Trimming removed 3 bases from V and 3 bases from J, with 11 bases in between. Germline loops: CDR1 SGHNT, CDR2 YYREEE (reference sequence). The CDR3 DNA reads TGTGCCAGCAGCTGGGCAGGGAGGACAGATACGCAGTATTTT. Encoded protein: CASSWAGRTDTQYF.

V and J are TRBV4-3 and TRBJ2-2; 7 bases are shared with TRBD1. J gave up 5 bases and V 3 bases, and 6 bases lay outside the gene matches. The CDR3 is made up of 15 amino acids. The V gene's germline CDR1 is LGHNA and CDR2 YSLEER. The DNA of the CDR3 is TGCGCCAGCAGCCAGGAAAGACAGGGTACCGGGGAGCTGTTTTTT. It specifies CASSQERQGTGELFF.

The V gene is TRBV27, the J gene TRBJ2-7, with TRBD2 matching 11 bases. The V and J ends lost 2 bases and 7 bases, in that order; junction bases with no gene match: 10. The V gene's germline CDR1 is MNHEY and CDR2 SMNVEV (reference sequence). This CDR3 has 16 amino acids. CDR3: CASSLPGTSGPAEQYF. Written as DNA, the CDR3 is TGTGCCAGCAGTTTACCCGGGACTAGCGGTCCCGCGGAGCAGTACTTC.

This chain connects TRBV2 to TRBJ1-2, with D hard to call. V was pared by 10 bases and J by 5 bases, with 14 bases between. In germline, CDR1 is SNHLY, CDR2 FYNNEI. The CDR3 has 12 amino acids. The DNA of the CDR3 is TGTGCCACCCCCATTGTGGAGTATGGCTACACCTTC. Translation: CATPIVEYGYTF. The complete variable domain, with remaining parts taken from reference TRBV2 and TRBJ1-2, reads EPEVTQTPSHQVTQMGQEVILRCVPISNHLYFYWYRQILGQKVEFLVSFYNNEISEKSEIFDDQFSVERPDGSNFTLKIRSTKLEDSAMYFCATPIVEYGYTFGSGTRLTVV.

The rearrangement uses TRBV11-3 and TRBJ1-1; D is perhaps TRBD1 (6 bases). Per germline, CDR1 SGHNT and CDR2 YENEEA. V lost 5 bases and J 6 bases, leaving 13 bases between the germline ends. This CDR3 has 13 residues. The CDR3 nucleotides are TGTGCCAGCAGCCCAGGACAGAAGGCTGAAGCTTTCTTT. Translating gives CASSPGQKAEAFF.

This clone appeared once. The chain recombines TRBV6-5 with TRBJ2-7, with 7 bases matching TRBD1. V trimming: 4 bases; J trimming: 2 bases; junction bases outside the gene matches: 5. This CDR3 has 14 residues. Germline V gives CDR1 MNHEY, CDR2 SVGAGI. The CDR3 nucleotides read TGTGCCAGCAGTTCCATAGACAGGGCCTACGAGCAGTACTTC. Translating it yields CASSSIDRAYEQYF.

The V call is TRBV2, the J call TRBJ1-5; D is perhaps TRBD1 (6 bases). The germline V and J ends were trimmed by 8 bases and 3 bases, with 17 bases remaining between them. In germline, CDR1 is SNHLY, CDR2 FYNNEI. This CDR3 has 15 residues. The CDR3, as DNA: TGTGCCAGCTCGTGGGGGCAGGGGATCAATCAGCCCCAGCATTTT. Its translation is CASSWGQGINQPQHF.

The CDR3 DNA is TGTGCCAGCAGCTTTTCTGTGAGCGGAAACACCATATATTTT. It specifies CASSFSVSGNTIYF. The chain recombines TRBV13 with TRBJ1-3; D is uncertain. The CDR3 covers 14 residues. In germline, CDR1 is PRHDT, CDR2 FYEKMQ (reference sequence). V was pared by 3 bases and J by 4 bases, with 10 bases between.

The V and J genes are TRBV10-1 and TRBJ2-7; weak D call: TRBD1 (6 bases). The V gene's germline CDR1 is WNHNN and CDR2 SYGVQD (reference sequence). V was cut by 7 bases and J by 3 bases, with 22 bases left in between. The CDR3 is made up of 16 amino acids. CDR3 amino acids: CASNNLPQGRFYEQYF. The CDR3 region has the DNA TGCGCCAGCAATAATCTGCCCCAGGGGCGCTTCTACGAGCAGTACTTC.

This chain joins TRBV7-8 and TRBJ2-3, with 7 bases lining up with TRBD2. The CDR3 totals 14 residues. Germline CDR1 is SGHVS and CDR2 is FQNEAQ. Trimming cost V 5 bases and J 5 bases; bases outside gene matches: 7. The CDR3 DNA sequence: TGTGCCAGCAGCCATACTAGCGCCTTAGATACGCAGTATTTT. As protein: CASSHTSALDTQYF.

This sequence joins TRBV6-5 and TRBJ2-4; a weak D match, TRBD2 (6 bases). V shed 6 bases and J shed 4 bases, with 16 bases lying between them. The CDR3 loop spans 15 amino acids. Germline CDR1 and CDR2: MNHEY and SVGAGI. The CDR3 here is CASSRWEAGKNIQYF. In nucleotides, the CDR3 is TGTGCCAGCAGCCGTTGGGAGGCAGGAAAAAACATTCAGTACTTC.

J is TRBJ2-7 and V is TRBV10-3, with 8 bases lining up with TRBD2. The germline V gene encodes CDR1 ENHRY and CDR2 SYGVKD. The CDR3 spans 16 residues. The ends lost 3 bases at V and 1 base at J; junction bases unmatched: 8. In nucleotides, the CDR3 is TGTGCCATCAGTGACCTCTCCGGGACTAGATCCTACGAGCAGTACTTC. Translated, it gives CAISDLSGTRSYEQYF.

CDR3 bases: TGTGCCAGCAGCGTAGGGCTAGTATCCTACAATGAGCAGTTCTTC. As protein: CASSVGLVSYNEQFF. The chain carries TRBV9 and TRBJ2-1; no firm D call. Germline CDR1 SGDLS, CDR2 YYNGEE. The CDR3 is 15 amino acids. V was shortened by 0 bases and J by 1 base, with 8 bases between the two germline ends.